A single sample gave rise to the 21 T cell receptor beta chains below, sequenced in a study of T-cell memory formation after mild COVID-19 (TCRdb year 2021). The receptor library was made with 5' RACE. These reads were obtained on an Illumina NovaSeq 6000. Through fastp at Q25 and MiXCR, TCRdb rebuilt clones from the public reads, retaining in-frame beta chains. Rows are combined by CDR3 protein, so each entry shows the most common genes and DNA. The sample data list fewer than 450,000 distinct CDR3 sequences, and approximately 21% of these were observed just once. Under 15% of the sample goes to the ten largest clones. Sample: PBMCs or a T cell subset sorted from them (not recorded which). These receptors were collected from an adult woman who had mild COVID-19 (a few samples of this study predate the infection). The sample titles of this study are shuffled in the database, so cell type and time point are left out; the donor was told from shared clones.

This rearrangement joins TRBV7-2 to TRBJ1-6, with unresolved D. The CDR3 covers 15 residues. V was clipped by 7 bases and J by 7 bases, with 17 bases between them. Germline loops: CDR1 SGHTA, CDR2 FQGNSA. The CDR3 here is CASTLSGSGNSPLHF. CDR3 bases: TGTGCCAGCACTCTATCGGGCAGTGGCAATTCACCCCTCCACTTT.

The rearrangement uses TRBV6-1 and TRBJ2-3, with D tentatively TRBD1 (6 bases). Germline CDR1 reads MNHNS; CDR2 reads SASEGT. V was shortened by 3 bases and J by 4 bases, with 8 bases between the two germline ends. There are 13 residues in the CDR3. CDR3 protein: CASSDRGPDTQYF. CDR3 in DNA: TGTGCCAGCAGTGACAGGGGTCCAGATACGCAGTATTTT.

This clonotype was detected a few times. V is TRBV19 and J is TRBJ2-1; D remains ambiguous. Germline-derived CDR1 and CDR2 are LNHDA and SQIVND (reference sequence). The V and J ends lost 3 bases and 10 bases respectively, with 13 bases between them. The CDR3 length is 13 residues. DNA of the CDR3: TGTGCCAGTAGTATGACCATACAATGGGAGCAGTTCTTC. The encoded protein is CASSMTIQWEQFF.

Only a few counts were recorded for this clonotype. The rearrangement links TRBV5-1 to TRBJ1-2; TRBD1 matches at 7 bases. Germline CDR1 reads SGHRS; CDR2 reads YFSETQ. With V trimmed by 8 bases and J by 4 bases, 11 bases remained unmatched. CDR3 length: 14 amino acids. CDR3 in amino acids: CASRQGPSSYGYTF. For the CDR3, the DNA is TGCGCCAGTCGACAGGGCCCAAGCTCCTATGGCTACACCTTC.

This clonotype was found many times. The V and J genes are TRBV7-6 and TRBJ2-7, with D unresolved. CDR3 length: 14 residues. The germline CDR1 and CDR2 sequences are SGHVS and FNYEAQ. Deletions cut 1 base from V and 3 bases from J, with 10 bases between. The CDR3 nucleotides are TGTGCCAGCAGCTTAGACCGAGCCATCTACGAGCAGTACTTC. Amino acid sequence: CASSLDRAIYEQYF. Looking up the rest from reference TRBV7-6 and TRBJ2-7 gives the full variable domain: GAGVSQSPRYKVTKRGQDVALRCDPISGHVSLYWYRQALGQGPEFLTYFNYEAQQDKSGLPNDRFSAERPEGSISTLTIQRTEQRDSAMYRCASSLDRAIYEQYFGPGTRLTVT.

This chain uses TRBV4-2 with TRBJ2-3, with TRBD2 matching over 8 bases. V shed 4 bases and J 2 bases; nucleotides not matched to a gene: 14. CDR3 length equals 18 residues. CDR1 and CDR2 from the germline V gene are LGHNA and YNFKEQ. The DNA of the CDR3 is TGTGCCAGCAGCCGGAATTTGGAGAGCGGGAGTGCCACAGATACGCAGTATTTT. Translation: CASSRNLESGSATDTQYF.

This sequence joins TRBV30 and TRBJ2-3; D ambiguous. V lost 4 bases and J lost 3, with 20 bases in between. Germline loops: CDR1 GTSNPN, CDR2 SVGIG (reference sequence). This CDR3 region has 16 residues. The CDR3 sequence is CAWTLGRTPGTDTQYF. CDR3 coding DNA: TGTGCCTGGACCCTGGGAAGGACCCCTGGGACAGATACGCAGTATTTT.

The chain recombines TRBV27 with TRBJ2-5; D is perhaps TRBD1 (5 bases). This CDR3 comprises 12 residues. Germline CDR1 MNHEY, CDR2 SMNVEV (reference sequence). The germline V and J ends were trimmed by 8 bases and 5 bases, with 12 bases remaining between them. The CDR3 sequence is CASQGLSETQYF. The CDR3 nucleotides are TGTGCCAGCCAGGGTTTATCCGAGACCCAGTACTTC.

This clonotype was observed a few times. The chain links TRBV29-1 to TRBJ2-3; the D is unclear. V was pared by 7 bases and J by 0 bases, with 11 bases between. Per the germline V gene, CDR1 is SQVTM and CDR2 is ANQGSEA. This CDR3 spans 13 amino acids. CDR3 DNA sequence: TGCAGCGCCTATCCCACTAGCACAGATACGCAGTATTTT. Translation: CSAYPTSTDTQYF.

The V call is TRBV14, the J call TRBJ2-7; no clear D gene. The CDR3 runs to 12 residues. V gave up 4 bases and J gave up 3 bases, with 7 bases separating them. From germline, CDR1 is SGHDN and CDR2 FVKESK. CDR3 nucleotides: TGTGCCAGCAGCCCCCATATCTACGAGCAGTACTTC. It encodes CASSPHIYEQYF.

This clonotype occurred once. The chain is built from TRBV30 and TRBJ2-7, with 7 bases fitting TRBD1. The V gene's germline CDR1 is GTSNPN and CDR2 SVGIG (reference sequence). V shed 1 base and J 3 bases; nucleotides not matched to a gene: 9. The CDR3 length is 15 residues. CDR3 DNA: TGTGCCTGGAGTGCGCCGGGACAGCTAGTCTACGAGCAGTACTTC. Protein sequence: CAWSAPGQLVYEQYF.

This clonotype was counted only a few times. This chain connects TRBV3-1 to TRBJ1-2, with D possibly matching TRBD1 (6 bases). Germline V gene sequence: CDR1 LGHDT, CDR2 YNNKEL (reference sequence). CDR3 length: 13 amino acids. Trimming removed 1 base at V and 4 bases at J, with 7 bases between. CDR3 nucleotides: TGTGCCAGCAGCCAAGTAGGGGGCTATGGCTACACCTTC. Its translation is CASSQVGGYGYTF. The whole variable domain, filled in from reference TRBV3-1 and TRBJ1-2, reads DTAVSQTPKYLVTQMGNDKSIKCEQNLGHDTMYWYKQDSKKFLKIMFSYNNKELIINETVPNRFSPKSPDKAHLNLHINSLELGDSAVYFCASSQVGGYGYTFGSGTRLTVV.

V usage is TRBV11-3 and J usage is TRBJ2-1; 10 positions match TRBD1. The V segment lost 5 bases and the J segment 7 bases; nucleotides outside the gene matches: 5. CDR1 SGHNT and CDR2 YENEEA come from the germline V gene. CDR3 size: 14 residues. CDR3 sequence reads: CASSPPGQGNEQFF. CDR3 nucleotide sequence: TGTGCCAGCAGCCCTCCGGGACAGGGGAATGAGCAGTTCTTC.

The chain carries TRBV20-1 and TRBJ2-7; D gene ambiguous. This CDR3 has 13 residues. Trimming left V 1 base short and J 2 bases short, with 9 bases between. Germline V gene sequence: CDR1 DFQATT, CDR2 SNEGSKA (reference sequence). CDR3 sequence reads: CSARVVATYEQYF. CDR3 nucleotides: TGCAGTGCTAGAGTGGTGGCAACCTACGAGCAGTACTTC.

This rearrangement joins TRBV11-2 to TRBJ2-1; D remains ambiguous. Germline-derived CDR1 and CDR2 are SGHAT and FQNNGV. The length of the CDR3 is 15 residues. V was cut by 5 bases and J by 7 bases, with 18 bases left in between. The CDR3 loop is CASSPSSGSRNEQFF. The DNA for the CDR3 is TGTGCCAGCAGCCCTTCTTCAGGTTCGCGTAATGAGCAGTTCTTC. Complete variable domain (other parts from reference TRBV11-2 and TRBJ2-1): EAGVAQSPRYKIIEKRQSVAFWCNPISGHATLYWYQQILGQGPKLLIQFQNNGVVDDSQLPKDRFSAERLKGVDSTLKIQPAKLEDSAVYLCASSPSSGSRNEQFFGPGTRLTVL.

This clonotype occurred a few times. The chain is built from TRBV7-2 and TRBJ2-3, with D unclear. Germline CDR1 is SGHTA and CDR2 is FQGNSA. The CDR3 has 14 amino acids. V was cut by 1 base and J by 4 bases, with 9 bases left in between. CDR3 coding DNA: TGTGCCAGCAGCTTAGGACCGTCGGCAGATACGCAGTATTTT. As protein: CASSLGPSADTQYF.

This clonotype showed up just a few times. The chain uses TRBV12-3 or TRBV12-4 and TRBJ2-5; weak D call: TRBD2 (5 bases). This CDR3 has 14 residues. V lost 4 bases, J lost 1 base, and 10 bases lay in between. In DNA form, the CDR3 reads TGTGCCAGCAGTTCCGGGAACATCCAAGAGACCCAGTACTTC. Translated, it gives CASSSGNIQETQYF.

The chain couples TRBV19 to TRBJ2-7; D uncertain. Trimming took 3 bases from V and 0 from J, leaving 12 bases between them. Germline CDR1 reads LNHDA; CDR2 reads SQIVND (reference sequence). The CDR3 contains 15 residues. As DNA, the CDR3 is TGTGCCAGTAGTATCAACAGCCGCGTCTCCTACGAGCAGTACTTC. Translated: CASSINSRVSYEQYF.

The chain employs TRBV5-6 and TRBJ1-2; D remains unclear. Germline V CDR1 and CDR2: SGHDT, YYEEEE. The CDR3 runs to 13 residues. The V gene lost 3 bases and the J gene lost 0 bases, with 6 bases spanning the gap. In DNA, the CDR3 is TGTGCCAGCAGCTCCGTGACTAACTATGGCTACACCTTC. This encodes CASSSVTNYGYTF.

The rearrangement joins TRBV7-9 to TRBJ1-5; D uncertain. Germline values: CDR1 SEHNR, CDR2 FQNEAQ (reference sequence). The V and J ends lost 7 bases and 5 bases respectively, with 9 bases between them. The CDR3 is made up of 12 amino acids. The CDR3 DNA is TGTGCCAGCACCCTACAAGATCAGCCCCAGCATTTT. Protein product: CASTLQDQPQHF.

The V call is TRBV7-9, the J call TRBJ1-1; D possibly corresponds to TRBD1 (5 bases). Germline V CDR1 and CDR2: SEHNR, FQNEAQ (reference sequence). The CDR3 extends over 13 amino acids. With 3 bases removed from V and 7 bases from J, the gap between germline ends came to 12 bases. The CDR3 bases are TGTGCCAGCAGCTTCGGTCAGGACAATGAAGCTTTCTTT. Translated: CASSFGQDNEAFF.